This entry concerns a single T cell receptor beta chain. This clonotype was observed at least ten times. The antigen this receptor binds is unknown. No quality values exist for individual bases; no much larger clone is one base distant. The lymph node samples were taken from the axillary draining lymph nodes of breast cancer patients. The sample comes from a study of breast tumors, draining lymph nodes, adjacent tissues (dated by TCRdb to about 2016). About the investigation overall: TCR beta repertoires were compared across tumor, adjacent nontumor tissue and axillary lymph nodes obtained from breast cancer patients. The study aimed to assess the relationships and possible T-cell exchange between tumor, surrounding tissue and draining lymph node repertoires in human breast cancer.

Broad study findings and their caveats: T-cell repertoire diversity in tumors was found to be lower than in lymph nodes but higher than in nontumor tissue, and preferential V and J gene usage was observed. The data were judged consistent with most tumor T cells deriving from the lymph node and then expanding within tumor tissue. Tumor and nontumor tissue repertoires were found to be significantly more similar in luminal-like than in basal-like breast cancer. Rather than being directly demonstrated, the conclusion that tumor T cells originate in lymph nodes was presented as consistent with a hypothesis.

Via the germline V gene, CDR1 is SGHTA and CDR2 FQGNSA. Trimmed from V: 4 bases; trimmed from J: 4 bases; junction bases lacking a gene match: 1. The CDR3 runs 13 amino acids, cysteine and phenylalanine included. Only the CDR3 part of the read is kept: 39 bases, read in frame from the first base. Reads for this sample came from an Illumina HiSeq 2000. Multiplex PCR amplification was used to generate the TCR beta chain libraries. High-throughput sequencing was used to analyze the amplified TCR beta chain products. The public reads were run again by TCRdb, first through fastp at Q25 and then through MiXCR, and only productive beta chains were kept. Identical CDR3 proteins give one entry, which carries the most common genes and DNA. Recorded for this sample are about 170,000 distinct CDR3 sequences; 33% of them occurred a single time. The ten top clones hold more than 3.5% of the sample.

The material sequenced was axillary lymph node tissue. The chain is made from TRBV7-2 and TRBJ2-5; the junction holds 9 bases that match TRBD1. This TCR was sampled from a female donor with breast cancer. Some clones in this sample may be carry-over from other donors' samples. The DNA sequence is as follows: TGTGCCAGCAGCTGGGGACAGGGAGAGACCCAGTACTTC. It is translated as CASSWGQGETQYF.